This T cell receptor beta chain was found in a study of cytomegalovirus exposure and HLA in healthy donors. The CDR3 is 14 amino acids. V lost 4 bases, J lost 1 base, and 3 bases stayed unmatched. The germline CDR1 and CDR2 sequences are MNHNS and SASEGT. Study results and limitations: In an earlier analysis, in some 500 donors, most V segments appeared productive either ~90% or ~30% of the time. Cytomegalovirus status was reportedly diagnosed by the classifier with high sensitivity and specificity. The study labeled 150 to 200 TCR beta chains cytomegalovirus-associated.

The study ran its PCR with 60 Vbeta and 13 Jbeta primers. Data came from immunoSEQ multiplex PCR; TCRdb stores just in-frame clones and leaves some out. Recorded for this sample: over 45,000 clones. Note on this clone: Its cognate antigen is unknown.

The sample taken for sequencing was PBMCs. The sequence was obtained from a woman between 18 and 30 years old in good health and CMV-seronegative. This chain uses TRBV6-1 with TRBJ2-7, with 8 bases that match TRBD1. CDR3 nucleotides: TGTGCCAGCAGTGGACAGGGGAGATCCTACGAGCAGTACTTC. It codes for CASSGQGRSYEQYF.